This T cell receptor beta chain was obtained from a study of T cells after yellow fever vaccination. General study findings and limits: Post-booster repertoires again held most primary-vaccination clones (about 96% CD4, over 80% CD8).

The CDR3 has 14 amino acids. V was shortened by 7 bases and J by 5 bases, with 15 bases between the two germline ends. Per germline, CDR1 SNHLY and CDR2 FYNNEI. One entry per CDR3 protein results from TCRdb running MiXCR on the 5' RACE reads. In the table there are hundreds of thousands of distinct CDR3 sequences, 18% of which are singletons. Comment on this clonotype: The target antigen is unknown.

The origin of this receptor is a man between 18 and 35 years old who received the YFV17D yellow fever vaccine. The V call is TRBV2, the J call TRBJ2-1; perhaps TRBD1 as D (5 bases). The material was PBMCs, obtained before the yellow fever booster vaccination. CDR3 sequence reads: CASIHQGSNNEQFF. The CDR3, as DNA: TGTGCCAGCATCCATCAGGGCAGCAACAATGAGCAGTTCTTC.